This T cell receptor beta chain was sequenced during a study of blood T cell repertoires in COVID-19 (dated by TCRdb to the early 2020s). Regarding the research as a whole: Collaborator samples came from the United States, Italy and Spain and covered acute and convalescent phases of COVID-19. The prospective study material was composed of cDNA or gDNA derived from T cells, B-cell-depleted T cells, or PBMCs. The dataset comprised deeply sampled blood TCRbeta repertoires from subjects exposed to, actively infected with, or recovered from COVID-19. The repertoires were released in a freely available public database meant as a resource for research on the immune response to SARS-CoV-2. The samples were drawn from two sources: the first 160 participants of the ongoing ImmuneRACE study, and 950 to 1,500 subjects contributed by 6 global collaborators. Nearly every sample came with metadata listing a de-identified subject ID, COVID-19 status, age in years and sex. Where available, HLA class I and class II types were taken from metadata supplied by the sample provider and were not determined by assay-based typing. The investigation overall reported the following: The quantity of clinical and demographic metadata differed by source and by participant and was supplied without curation.

The germline V gene supplies CDR1 KGHSH and CDR2 LQKENI. Trimming takes 4 bases from V and 0 bases from J, and the germline ends sit 10 bases apart. The CDR3 numbers 15 residues from cysteine through phenylalanine. The entry retains the CDR3 DNA only, 45 bases that are in frame from base 1. The immunoSEQ Assay, a bias-controlled multiplex PCR, was used to amplify TCRbeta CDR3 regions from genomic DNA. Under the source paper's analysis protocol: Within the assay, amplification of reference gene primers was used to estimate how many nucleated cells each sample contained. Sequence reads were collapsed and filtered to measure the absolute abundance of every unique TCRbeta CDR3 rearrangement. Productive Simpson clonality was computed per sample as the square root of Simpson's diversity index over productive rearrangements. TCRdb's version of the immuneACCESS table is confined to in-frame rearrangements and falls short of the full clone set. An unresolved V gene accounts for under half of the shortfall where checked; the remainder is of unknown origin. V, J and clone size are those of that table, while D and trimming were read from the DNA. Here the sample has about 220,000 clones; 80% to 85% occur a single time. The ten most abundant clones make up 3% to 3.5% of the sample.

A second Seattle source provided samples from volunteer blood donors who had recovered from COVID-19. Each collaborating institution followed its own protocols to collect whole blood in K2EDTA tubes. For TCRbeta analysis, collaborators shipped samples as frozen whole blood, isolated PBMCs, or DNA extracted from either of those sample types. In its sample, this clone was seen once. Its antigen has not been determined. Nothing much larger sits one base from this clone, and base qualities are not available. The chain was built from TRBV18 and TRBJ1-3, and the D gene may be TRBD1, 6 bases matching. The clonotype was recovered from a woman in her 30s who had recovered from COVID-19. The sample comprised peripheral blood. The base sequence is TGTGCCAGCTCACAACAGGGTATCTCTGGAAACACCATATATTTT. It codes for CASSQQGISGNTIYF.